These T cell receptor beta chains were read from a single sample in a study of blood T cell repertoires in COVID-19. TCRdb's table, derived via immunoSEQ multiplex PCR, lists solely in-frame clones and lacks some. The top ten hold 5.7% of the sample, which has approximately 100,000 clones, around 92% seen once. Sequenced input: peripheral blood. The receptors were gathered from a man between 45 and 60 years old with active COVID-19. The CDR3 runs from the conserved cysteine through the conserved F or W. A D gene is named only where the DNA matches it firmly. Clone size, where shown, is once, few, many, or a class for clones that have expanded.

V	D	size	J	DNA	CDR3
TRBV7-2	NA	NA	TRBJ2-2	TGTGCCAGCAGCCCCTCCCCAGACACCGGGGAGCTGTTTTTT	CASSPSPDTGELFF
TRBV7-9	NA	NA	TRBJ2-1	TGTGCCAGCAGCTTATCAGGGTCCGGGAATGAGCAGTTCTTC	CASSLSGSGNEQFF
TRBV9	NA	once	TRBJ2-6	TGTGCCAGCAGCGTAGTCGGTGGGGCCAACGTCCTGACTTTC	CASSVVGGANVLTF
TRBV19	NA	NA	TRBJ2-3	TGTGCCAGTAGTATAGATCTGAGGGCAGATACGCAGTATTTT	CASSIDLRADTQYF
TRBV9	TRBD2	once	TRBJ2-7	TGTGCCAGCAGCGTAGCGGGAGGGTTACAGTACGAGCAGTACTTC	CASSVAGGLQYEQYF
TRBV6-1	TRBD2	NA	TRBJ2-1	TGTGCCAGCAGTGAAGGCGGGAGGGCCAGCTCCTACAATGAGCAGTTCTTC	CASSEGGRASSYNEQFF
TRBV2	NA	NA	TRBJ2-5	TGTGCCAGCAGTGAAGGTGTATCGGAGACCCAGTACTTC	CASSEGVSETQYF
TRBV3-1/TRBV3-2	NA	NA	TRBJ2-4	TGTGCCAGCAGCCAATCTGGAAGGGGGAGGTACTTC	CASSQSGRGRYF
TRBV7-9	NA	NA	TRBJ2-7	TGTGCCAGCACCCAAAGCAGGGGCCAACTCTCCTACGAGCAGTACTTC	CASTQSRGQLSYEQYF
TRBV5-4	TRBD1	NA	TRBJ1-1	TGTGCCAGCAGCCCCAAACAGGGGGCGGTGAACACTGAAGCTTTCTTT	CASSPKQGAVNTEAFF
TRBV12-3/TRBV12-4	NA	NA	TRBJ2-1	TGTGCCAGCGCGGGGCTCTCCTACAATGAGCAGTTCTTC	CASAGLSYNEQFF
TRBV5-4	TRBD2	NA	TRBJ2-5	TGTGCCAGCAGCTTGGCGGGGGGAGCCGAGACCCAGTACTTC	CASSLAGGAETQYF
TRBV4-1	NA	once	TRBJ1-4	TGCGCCAGCAGCCAAGATGGCAGGGGTGAAAAACTGTTTTTT	CASSQDGRGEKLFF
TRBV30	TRBD2	NA	TRBJ2-2	TGTGCCTGGGCCAAGCGGGAGGCCACCGGGGAGCTGTTTTTT	CAWAKREATGELFF
TRBV18	NA	NA	TRBJ1-3	TGTGCCAGCTCACCACCTTCCAGTCAGAGGAGCGTAAGGTCTGGAAACACCATATATTTT	CASSPPSSQRSVRSGNTIYF
TRBV12-3/TRBV12-4	TRBD2	NA	TRBJ2-5	TGTGCCAGCAGTTTTAGCGGGAGTGAGACCCAGTACTTC	CASSFSGSETQYF
TRBV7-2	NA	NA	TRBJ1-5	TGTGCCAGCAGCTCTTATAGCAATCAGCCCCAGCATTTT	CASSSYSNQPQHF
TRBV7-9	TRBD1	NA	TRBJ2-6	TGTGCCAGCAGCTTCATTCCCGGGACAGGGTCTGGGGCCAACGTCCTGACTTTC	CASSFIPGTGSGANVLTF
TRBV28	TRBD1	NA	TRBJ1-6	TGTGCCAGCAAACGGACAGGGGGTCTGAGCTCCTATAATTCACCCCTCCACTTT	CASKRTGGLSSYNSPLHF
TRBV5-1	TRBD2	NA	TRBJ2-1	TGCGCCAGCAGCCCGGGACTAGCGGGAGTGTATAATGAGCAGTTCTTC	CASSPGLAGVYNEQFF